This T cell receptor beta chain was observed in a study of T cell responses to AZD1222 COVID-19 vaccine. As for the study in general: Pooled together were second doses at about 4 or about 12 weeks. Study-wide results and limits: Spike-specific TCR breadth and depth both grew after two AZD1222 doses. White British donors predominated, females outnumbered males, and clonal diversity was possibly underestimated. Baseline serostatus was positive in only a handful of AZD1222 recipients.

TCRdb's copy holds only in-frame clones and misses some; the assay was immunoSEQ multiplex PCR. The table lists roughly 97,000 clones, roughly 88% of them singletons. To note about this clone: What it binds is not known.

This CDR3 comprises 15 residues. Deletions cut 1 base from V and 4 bases from J, with 15 bases between. Germline V gives CDR1 SGHDT, CDR2 YYEEEE. The rearrangement joins TRBV5-6 to TRBJ2-7, with D possibly being TRBD1 or TRBD2 (5 bases each). The clonotype was recovered from an adult in good health. The sequences come from peripheral blood, collected on day 0 of AZD1222 vaccination. DNA of the CDR3: TGTGCCAGCAGCTTGTATCCAGGGACGAGGTACGAGCAGTACTTC. This encodes CASSLYPGTRYEQYF.